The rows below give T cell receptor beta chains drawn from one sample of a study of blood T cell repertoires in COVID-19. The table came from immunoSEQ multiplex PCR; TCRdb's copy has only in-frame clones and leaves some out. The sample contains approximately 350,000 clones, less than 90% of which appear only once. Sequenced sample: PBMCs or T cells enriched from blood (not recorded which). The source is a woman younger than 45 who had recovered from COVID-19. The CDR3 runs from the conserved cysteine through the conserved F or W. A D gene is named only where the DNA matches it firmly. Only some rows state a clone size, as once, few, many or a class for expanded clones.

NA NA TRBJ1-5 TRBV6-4 CASRTRGRDSNQPQHF TGTGCCAGCAGGACTAGGGGTAGGGATAGCAATCAGCCCCAGCATTTT
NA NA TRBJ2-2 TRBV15 CATSRGGRNTGELFF TGTGCCACCAGCAGAGGCGGTAGAAACACCGGGGAGCTGTTTTTT
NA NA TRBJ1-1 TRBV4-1 CASRHTGSPDTEAFF TGCGCCAGCAGACATACAGGGAGTCCGGACACTGAAGCTTTCTTT
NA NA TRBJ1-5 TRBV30 CAWSARDGQPQHF TGTGCCTGGAGTGCCCGGGATGGGCAGCCCCAGCATTTT
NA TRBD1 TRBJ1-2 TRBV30 CAWSADRGHNYGYTF TGTGCCTGGAGCGCCGACAGGGGTCACAACTATGGCTACACCTTC
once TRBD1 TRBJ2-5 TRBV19 CASSIRGQGGRETQYF TGTGCCAGTAGTATCCGGGGACAGGGTGGAAGAGAGACCCAGTACTTC
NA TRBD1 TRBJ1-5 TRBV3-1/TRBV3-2 CASSSDRDQPQHF TGTGCCAGCAGCTCCGACAGGGATCAGCCCCAGCATTTT
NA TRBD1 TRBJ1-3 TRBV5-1 CASSLGGQGLGNTIYF TGCGCCAGCAGCTTGGGCGGACAGGGGCTCGGAAACACCATATATTTT
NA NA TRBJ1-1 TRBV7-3 CASSLNGNTEAFF TGTGCCAGCAGCTTAAACGGGAACACTGAAGCTTTCTTT
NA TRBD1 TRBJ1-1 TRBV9 CASSLPGTVNTEAFF TGTGCCAGCAGCCTCCCTGGGACAGTAAACACTGAAGCTTTCTTT
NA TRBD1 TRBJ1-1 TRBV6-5 CASSLGTGVGTEAFF TGTGCCAGCAGTTTGGGGACAGGGGTAGGGACTGAAGCTTTCTTT
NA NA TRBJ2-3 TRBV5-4 CASSLNGPETDTQYF TGTGCCAGCAGCTTGAATGGGCCTGAGACAGATACGCAGTATTTT
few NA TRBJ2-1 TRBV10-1 CASSESTWMISGSHEQFF TGCGCCAGCAGTGAGTCGACCTGGATGATATCGGGATCCCATGAGCAGTTCTTC
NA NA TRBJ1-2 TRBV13 CASSLARSYGYTF TGTGCCAGCAGCTTAGCACGGAGCTATGGCTACACCTTC
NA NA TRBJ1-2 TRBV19 CASSIGAEVGYTF TGTGCCAGTAGTATAGGGGCAGAAGTTGGCTACACCTTC
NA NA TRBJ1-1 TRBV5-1 CASSLVRGVADTEAFF TGCGCCAGCAGCTTGGTTCGGGGGGTCGCGGACACTGAAGCTTTCTTT
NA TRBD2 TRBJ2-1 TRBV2 CACQREPSYNEQFF TGTGCCTGCCAGCGGGAACCGTCCTACAATGAGCAGTTCTTC
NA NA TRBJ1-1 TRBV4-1 CASSQLGGGTEAFF TGCGCCAGCAGCCAGTTAGGGGGGGGGACTGAAGCTTTCTTT
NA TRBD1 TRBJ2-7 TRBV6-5 CASSYNPRQGTHEQYF TGTGCCAGCAGTTACAATCCCCGACAGGGAACCCACGAGCAGTACTTC
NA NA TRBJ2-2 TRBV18 CASSPRLPQRETGELFF TGTGCCAGCTCACCAAGGCTCCCCCAACGGGAAACCGGGGAGCTGTTTTTT
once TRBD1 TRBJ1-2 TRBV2 CASSEWSGTESFINYGYTF TGTGCCAGCAGTGAATGGTCAGGGACAGAAAGTTTCATTAACTATGGCTACACCTTC
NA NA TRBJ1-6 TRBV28 CASSLGGNSPLHF TGTGCCAGCAGTTTAGGGGGGAATTCACCCCTCCACTTT
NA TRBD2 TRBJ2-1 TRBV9 CASSDQAGIYNEQFF TGTGCCAGCAGCGACCAAGCGGGAATCTACAATGAGCAGTTCTTC
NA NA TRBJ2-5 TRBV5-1 CASSLSSAGQETQYF TGCGCCAGCAGCTTGAGTTCGGCGGGCCAAGAGACCCAGTACTTC
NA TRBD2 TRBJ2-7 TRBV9 CASSLLAGGYEQYF TGTGCCAGCAGCTTATTAGCGGGAGGCTACGAGCAGTACTTC
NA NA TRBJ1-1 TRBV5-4 CASSLGWGDTEAFF TGTGCCAGCAGCTTGGGTTGGGGGGACACTGAAGCTTTCTTT